The 5 T cell receptor beta chains listed next were all sequenced from one sample in a study of neurological immune-mediated disorders. Via MiXCR, TCRdb re-called the 5' RACE reads, giving one row per CDR3 protein. This table holds tens of thousands of distinct CDR3 sequences, almost 3.5% found once. The sample taken for sequencing was PBMCs. The receptor source for this set is a man aged 35-49 years with multiple sclerosis.

The table lists this clonotype with many counts. The chain carries TRBV3-1 and TRBJ1-2, with D perhaps matching TRBD1 (5 bases). The V gene lost 0 bases and the J gene lost 2 bases, with 13 bases spanning the gap. CDR1 is LGHDT and CDR2 is YNNKEL in the germline V gene (reference sequence). The CDR3 is 16 amino acids. DNA of the CDR3: TGTGCCAGCAGCCAAGAGGGGAAAAACAGGAACTATGGCTACACCTTC. This codes for CASSQEGKNRNYGYTF.

In its sample, this clonotype was seen many times. The chain combines TRBV5-1 with TRBJ1-2, with D possibly being TRBD1 (5 bases). The CDR3 sequence is 14 residues long. The V end was cut by 4 bases, the J end by 4 bases, with 14 bases between. Germline V CDR1 and CDR2: SGHRS, YFSETQ. This CDR3 reads CASSVHQGGYGYTF. The CDR3 region has the DNA TGCGCCAGCAGCGTACATCAGGGAGGCTATGGCTACACCTTC.

The chain has TRBV6-6 and TRBJ2-3, with a tentative D call TRBD2 (5 bases). The germline V gene has CDR1 MNHNY and CDR2 SVGAGI (reference sequence). CDR3 size: 17 residues. V lost 3 bases and J lost 4, with 20 bases in between. CDR3 coding DNA: TGTGCCAGCAGTTATCTTTCTATCGGGAAGAGCCCAGATACGCAGTATTTT. Its translation: CASSYLSIGKSPDTQYF.

This clonotype has ten or more counts. CDR3 nucleotide sequence: TGTGCCAGCGGGCCCTATAATTCACCCCTCCACTTT. Translated, it gives CASGPYNSPLHF. V is TRBV6-5 and J is TRBJ1-6; D is ambiguous. Germline loops: CDR1 MNHEY, CDR2 SVGAGI. With 8 bases removed from V and 2 bases from J, the gap between germline ends came to 4 bases. CDR3 length equals 12 residues.

This clonotype appeared many times. In nucleotides, the CDR3 is TGCAGTGCTAGATCTGATCTCGGGGAGCTGTTTTTT. Protein: CSARSDLGELFF. The chain carries TRBV20-1 and TRBJ2-2; no firm D call. Trimming shortened V by 2 bases and J by 7 bases, and 8 bases separated the two germline ends. Per germline, CDR1 DFQATT and CDR2 SNEGSKA (reference sequence). The CDR3 contains 12 residues.